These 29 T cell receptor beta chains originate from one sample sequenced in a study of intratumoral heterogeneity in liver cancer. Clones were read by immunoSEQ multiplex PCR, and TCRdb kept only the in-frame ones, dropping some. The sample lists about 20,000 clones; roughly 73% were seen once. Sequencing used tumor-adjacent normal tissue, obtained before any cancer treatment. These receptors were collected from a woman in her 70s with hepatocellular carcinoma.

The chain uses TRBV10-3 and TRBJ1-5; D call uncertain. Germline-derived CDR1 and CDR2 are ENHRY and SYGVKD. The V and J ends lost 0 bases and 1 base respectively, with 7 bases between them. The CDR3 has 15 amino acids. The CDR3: CAISESKGSNQPQHF. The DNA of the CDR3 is TGTGCCATCAGTGAGTCGAAGGGAAGCAATCAGCCCCAGCATTTT.

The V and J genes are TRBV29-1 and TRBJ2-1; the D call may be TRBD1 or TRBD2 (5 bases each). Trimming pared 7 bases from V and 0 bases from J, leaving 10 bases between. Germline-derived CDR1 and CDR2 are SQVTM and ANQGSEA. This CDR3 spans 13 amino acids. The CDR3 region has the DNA TGCAGCGCCGAGGGGTTCTCCTACAATGAGCAGTTCTTC. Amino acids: CSAEGFSYNEQFF.

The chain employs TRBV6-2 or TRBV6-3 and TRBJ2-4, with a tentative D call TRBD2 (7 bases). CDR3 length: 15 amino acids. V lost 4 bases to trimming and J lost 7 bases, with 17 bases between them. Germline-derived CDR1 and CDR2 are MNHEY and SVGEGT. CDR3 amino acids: CASSLPRGGGNIQYF. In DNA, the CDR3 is TGTGCCAGCAGTTTGCCTCGCGGGGGCGGGAACATTCAGTACTTC.

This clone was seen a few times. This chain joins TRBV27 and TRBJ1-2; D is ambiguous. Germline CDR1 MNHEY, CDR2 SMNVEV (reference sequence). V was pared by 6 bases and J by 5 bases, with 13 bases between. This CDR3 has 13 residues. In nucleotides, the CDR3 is TGTGCCAGCAGCGAGACATTTTGGTATGGCTACACCTTC. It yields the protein CASSETFWYGYTF.

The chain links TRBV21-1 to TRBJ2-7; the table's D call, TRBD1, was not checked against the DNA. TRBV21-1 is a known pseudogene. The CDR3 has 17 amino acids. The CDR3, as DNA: TGTGCCAGCAGCAATAGAGTCCGGGACAGGGTTTCGCGTGAGCAGTACTTC. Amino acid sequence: CASSNRVRDRVSREQYF.

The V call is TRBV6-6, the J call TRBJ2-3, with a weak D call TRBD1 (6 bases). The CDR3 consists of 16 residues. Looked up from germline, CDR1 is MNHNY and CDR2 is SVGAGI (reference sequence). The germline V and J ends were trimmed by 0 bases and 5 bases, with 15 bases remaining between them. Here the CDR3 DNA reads TGTGCCAGCAGTTACTCGATAGGGGGAGTAAAAGATACGCAGTATTTT. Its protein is CASSYSIGGVKDTQYF.

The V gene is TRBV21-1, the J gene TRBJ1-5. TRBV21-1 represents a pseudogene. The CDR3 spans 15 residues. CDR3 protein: CAIPNLGGRNQPQHF. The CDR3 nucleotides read TGTGCCATCCCGAACCTGGGAGGGAGAAATCAGCCCCAGCATTTT.

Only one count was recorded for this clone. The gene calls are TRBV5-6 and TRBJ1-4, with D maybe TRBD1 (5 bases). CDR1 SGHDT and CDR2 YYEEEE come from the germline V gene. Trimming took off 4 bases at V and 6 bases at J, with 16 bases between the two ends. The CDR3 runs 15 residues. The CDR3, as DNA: TGTGCCAGCAGCCCGGACATGGGCAGGGATGAAAAACTGTTTTTT. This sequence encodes CASSPDMGRDEKLFF.

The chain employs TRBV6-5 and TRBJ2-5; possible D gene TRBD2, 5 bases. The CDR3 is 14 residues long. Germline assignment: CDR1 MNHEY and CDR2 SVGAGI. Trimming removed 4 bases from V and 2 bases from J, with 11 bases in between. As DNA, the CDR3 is TGTGCCAGCAGTTTAGGACTGGTTCAAGAGACCCAGTACTTC. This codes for CASSLGLVQETQYF.

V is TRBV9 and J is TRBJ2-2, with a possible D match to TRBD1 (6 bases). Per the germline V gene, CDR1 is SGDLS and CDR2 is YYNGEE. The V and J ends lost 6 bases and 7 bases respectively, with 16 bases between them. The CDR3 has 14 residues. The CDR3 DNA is TGTGCCAGCACTACAACAGGGTACGGCGGGGAGCTGTTTTTT. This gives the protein CASTTTGYGGELFF.

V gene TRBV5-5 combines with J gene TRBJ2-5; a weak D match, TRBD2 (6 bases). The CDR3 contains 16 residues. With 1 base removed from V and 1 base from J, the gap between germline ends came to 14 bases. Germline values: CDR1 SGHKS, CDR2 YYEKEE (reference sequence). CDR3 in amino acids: CASSLWRVFGQETQYF. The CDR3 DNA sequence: TGTGCCAGCAGCTTGTGGAGGGTGTTTGGCCAAGAGACCCAGTACTTC. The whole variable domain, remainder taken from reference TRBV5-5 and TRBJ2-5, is DAGVTQSPTHLIKTRGQQVTLRCSPISGHKSVSWYQQVLGQGPQFIFQYYEKEERGRGNFPDRFSARQFPNYSSELNVNALLLGDSALYLCASSLWRVFGQETQYFGPGTRLLVL.

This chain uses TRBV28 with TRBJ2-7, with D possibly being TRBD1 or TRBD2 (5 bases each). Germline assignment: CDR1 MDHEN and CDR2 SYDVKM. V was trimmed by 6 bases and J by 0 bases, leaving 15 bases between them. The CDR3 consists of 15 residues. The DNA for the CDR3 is TGTGCCAGCAGCATCCCGGGGCCAAGCTCCTACGAGCAGTACTTC. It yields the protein CASSIPGPSSYEQYF.

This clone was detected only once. The CDR3 protein is CASSDGPGNTIYF. The CDR3 DNA reads as TGTGCCAGCAGCGACGGACCTGGAAACACCATATATTTT. The V gene is TRBV9, the J gene TRBJ1-3; no definite D call. V lost 3 bases, J lost 2 bases, and 6 bases lay in between. The V gene's germline CDR1 is SGDLS and CDR2 YYNGEE. The CDR3 loop spans 13 amino acids.

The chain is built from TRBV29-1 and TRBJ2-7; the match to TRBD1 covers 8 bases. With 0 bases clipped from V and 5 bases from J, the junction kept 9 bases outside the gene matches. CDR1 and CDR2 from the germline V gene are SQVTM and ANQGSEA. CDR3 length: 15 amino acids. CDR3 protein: CSVEDRRTGTHEQYF. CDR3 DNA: TGCAGCGTTGAAGATCGAAGGACAGGGACTCACGAGCAGTACTTC.

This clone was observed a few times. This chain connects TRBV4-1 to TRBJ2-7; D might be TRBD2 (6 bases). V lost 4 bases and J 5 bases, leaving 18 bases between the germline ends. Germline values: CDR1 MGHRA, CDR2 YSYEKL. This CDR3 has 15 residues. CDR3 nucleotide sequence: TGCGCCAGCAGCCCCGGGACTGTTGGTGGGGACGAGCAGTACTTC. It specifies CASSPGTVGGDEQYF.

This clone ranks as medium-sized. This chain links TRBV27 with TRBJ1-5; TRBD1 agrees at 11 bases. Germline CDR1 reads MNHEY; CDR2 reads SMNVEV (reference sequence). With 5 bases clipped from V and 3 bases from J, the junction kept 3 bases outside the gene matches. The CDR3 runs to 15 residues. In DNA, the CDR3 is TGTGCCAGCAGTAGGACAGGGGGCTCCAATCAGCCCCAGCATTTT. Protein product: CASSRTGGSNQPQHF.

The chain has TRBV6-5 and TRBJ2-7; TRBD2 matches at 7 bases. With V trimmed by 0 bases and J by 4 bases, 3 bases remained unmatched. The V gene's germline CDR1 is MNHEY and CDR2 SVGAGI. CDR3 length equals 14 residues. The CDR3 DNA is TGTGCCAGCAGTTACTCTGGGAGGGCTTACGAGCAGTACTTC. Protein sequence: CASSYSGRAYEQYF.

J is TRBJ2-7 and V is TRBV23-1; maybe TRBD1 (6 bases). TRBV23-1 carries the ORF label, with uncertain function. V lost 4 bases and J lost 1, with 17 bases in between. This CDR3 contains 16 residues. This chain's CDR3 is CASSPYGTLRSYEQYF. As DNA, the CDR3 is TGCGCCAGCAGTCCCTACGGGACACTAAGATCCTACGAGCAGTACTTC.

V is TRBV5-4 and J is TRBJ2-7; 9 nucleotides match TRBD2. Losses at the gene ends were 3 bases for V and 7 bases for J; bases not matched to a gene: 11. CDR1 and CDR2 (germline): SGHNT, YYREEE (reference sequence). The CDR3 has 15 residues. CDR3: CASSYAGGRVNEQYF. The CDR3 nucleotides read TGTGCCAGCAGCTACGCGGGAGGGAGGGTAAATGAGCAGTACTTC.

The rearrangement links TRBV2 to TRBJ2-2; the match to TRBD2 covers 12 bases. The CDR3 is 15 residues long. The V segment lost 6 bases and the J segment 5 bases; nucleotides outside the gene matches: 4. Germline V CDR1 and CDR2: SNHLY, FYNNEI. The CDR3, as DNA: TGTGCCAGCAGACGACTAGCGGGAGAAACCGGGGAGCTGTTTTTT. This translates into CASRRLAGETGELFF.

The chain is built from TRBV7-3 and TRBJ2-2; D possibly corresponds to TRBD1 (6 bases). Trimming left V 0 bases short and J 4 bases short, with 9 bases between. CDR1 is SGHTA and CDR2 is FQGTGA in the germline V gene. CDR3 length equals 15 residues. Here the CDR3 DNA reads TGTGCCAGCAGCTTAACGTTAGGGGGCACCGGGGAGCTGTTTTTT. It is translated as CASSLTLGGTGELFF.

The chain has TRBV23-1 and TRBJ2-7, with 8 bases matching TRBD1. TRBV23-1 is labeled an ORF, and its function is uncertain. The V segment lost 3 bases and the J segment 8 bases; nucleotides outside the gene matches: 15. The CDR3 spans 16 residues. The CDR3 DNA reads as TGCGCCAGCAGTCACCCCACCCAGGGGGCGAAGTGTAAGCAGTACTTC. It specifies CASSHPTQGAKCKQYF.

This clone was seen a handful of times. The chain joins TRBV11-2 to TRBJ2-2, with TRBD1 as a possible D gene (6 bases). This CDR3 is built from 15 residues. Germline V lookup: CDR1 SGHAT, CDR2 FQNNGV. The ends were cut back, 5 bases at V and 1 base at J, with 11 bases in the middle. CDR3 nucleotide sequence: TGTGCCAGCAGCACCCCGGGACAGAACACCGGGGAGCTGTTTTTT. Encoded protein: CASSTPGQNTGELFF.

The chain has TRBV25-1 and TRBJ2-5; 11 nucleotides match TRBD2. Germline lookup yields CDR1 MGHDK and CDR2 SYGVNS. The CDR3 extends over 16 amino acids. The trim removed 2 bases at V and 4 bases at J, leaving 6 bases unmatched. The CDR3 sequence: CASSERGLAGGETQYF. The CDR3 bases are TGTGCCAGCAGTGAAAGGGGCCTAGCGGGAGGAGAGACCCAGTACTTC.

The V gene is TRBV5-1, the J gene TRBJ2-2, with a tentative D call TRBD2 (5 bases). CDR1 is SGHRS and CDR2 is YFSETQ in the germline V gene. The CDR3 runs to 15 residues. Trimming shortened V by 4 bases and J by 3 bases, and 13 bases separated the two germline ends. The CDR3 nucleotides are TGCGCCAGCAGCCGCGAAGAGGGCTACACCGGGGAGCTGTTTTTT. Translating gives CASSREEGYTGELFF. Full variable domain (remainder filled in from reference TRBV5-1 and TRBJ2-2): KAGVTQTPRYLIKTRGQQVTLSCSPISGHRSVSWYQQTPGQGLQFLFEYFSETQRNKGNFPGRFSGRQFSNSRSEMNVSTLELGDSALYLCASSREEGYTGELFFGEGSRLTVL.

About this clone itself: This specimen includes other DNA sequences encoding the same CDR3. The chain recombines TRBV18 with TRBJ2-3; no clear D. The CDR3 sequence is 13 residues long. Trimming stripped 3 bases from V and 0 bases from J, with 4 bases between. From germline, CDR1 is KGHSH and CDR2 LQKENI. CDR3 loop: CASSPPSTDTQYF. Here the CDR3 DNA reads TGTGCCAGCTCACCTCCCAGCACAGATACGCAGTATTTT.

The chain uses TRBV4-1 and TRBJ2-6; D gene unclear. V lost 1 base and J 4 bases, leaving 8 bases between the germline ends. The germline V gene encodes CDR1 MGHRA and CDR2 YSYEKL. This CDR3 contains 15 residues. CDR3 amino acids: CASSQAYGGANVLTF. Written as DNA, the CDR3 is TGCGCCAGCAGCCAAGCATACGGAGGGGCCAACGTCCTGACTTTC.

The CDR3 here is CASSVPFRQGGEQYF. CDR3 nucleotides: TGTGCCAGCAGCGTCCCCTTCCGACAGGGTGGGGAGCAGTACTTC. The chain employs TRBV9 and TRBJ2-7; 7 nucleotides line up with TRBD1. The length of the CDR3 is 15 residues. Germline V gene sequence: CDR1 SGDLS, CDR2 YYNGEE. With V trimmed by 2 bases and J by 7 bases, 12 bases remained unmatched.

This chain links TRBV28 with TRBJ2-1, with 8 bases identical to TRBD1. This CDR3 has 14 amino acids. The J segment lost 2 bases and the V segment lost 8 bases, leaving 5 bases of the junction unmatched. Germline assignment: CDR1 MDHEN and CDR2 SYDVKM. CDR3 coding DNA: TGTGCCAGCGATCCGGGACAGGCCTACAATGAGCAGTTCTTC. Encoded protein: CASDPGQAYNEQFF.